The following is a T cell receptor beta chain sequence with its context. The data stem from a study of blood T cell repertoires in COVID-19. Across the study: From T cells, B-cell-depleted T cells, or PBMCs came the material, which was cDNA or gDNA.

V shed 6 bases, J shed 4 bases, and the junction held 4 bases outside the gene matches. Germline V gene lookup returns CDR1 SGHAT and CDR2 FQNNGV. The CDR3 totals 14 residues. The data were produced by immunoSEQ multiplex PCR, yet TCRdb's version contains in-frame clones alone and is incomplete. Of just under 350,000 clones listed, around nine tenths were seen once; the top ten hold around 3.5%. This TCR was recovered from a woman under 30 who had recovered from COVID-19. The sequenced sample was peripheral blood. The chain joins TRBV11-2 to TRBJ1-2, with 11 bases that match TRBD1. This CDR3 reads CASSPDRGPYGYTF. CDR3 nucleotide sequence: TGTGCCAGCAGTCCGGACAGGGGGCCCTATGGCTACACCTTC. Based on the CDR3 plus reference TRBV11-2 and TRBJ1-2, the full variable domain is EAGVAQSPRYKIIEKRQSVAFWCNPISGHATLYWYQQILGQGPKLLIQFQNNGVVDDSQLPKDRFSAERLKGVDSTLKIQPAKLEDSAVYLCASSPDRGPYGYTFGSGTRLTVV.